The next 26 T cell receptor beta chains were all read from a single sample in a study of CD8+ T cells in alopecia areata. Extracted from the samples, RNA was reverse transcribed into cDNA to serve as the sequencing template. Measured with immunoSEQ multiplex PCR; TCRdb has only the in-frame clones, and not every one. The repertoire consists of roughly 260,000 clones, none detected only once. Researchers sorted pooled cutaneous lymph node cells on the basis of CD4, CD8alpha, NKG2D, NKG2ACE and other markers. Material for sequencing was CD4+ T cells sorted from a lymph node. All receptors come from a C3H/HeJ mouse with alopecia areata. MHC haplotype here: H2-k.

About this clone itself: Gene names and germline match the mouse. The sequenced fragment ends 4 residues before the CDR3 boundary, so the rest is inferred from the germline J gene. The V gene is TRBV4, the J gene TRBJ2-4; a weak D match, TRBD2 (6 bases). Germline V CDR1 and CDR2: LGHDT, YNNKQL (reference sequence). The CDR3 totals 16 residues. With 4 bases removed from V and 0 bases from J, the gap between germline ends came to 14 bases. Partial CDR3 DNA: TGTGCCAGCAGCTTATTACTGGGAACTAGTCAAAAC. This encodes CASSLLLGTSQN. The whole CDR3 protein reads CASSLLLGTSQNTLYF. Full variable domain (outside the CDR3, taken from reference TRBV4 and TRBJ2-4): ETAVFQTPNYHVTQVGNEVSFNCKQTLGHDTMYWYKQDSKKLLKIMFSYNNKQLIVNETVPRRFSPQSSDKAHLNLRIKSVEPEDSAVYLCASSLLLGTSQNTLYFGAGTRLSVL.

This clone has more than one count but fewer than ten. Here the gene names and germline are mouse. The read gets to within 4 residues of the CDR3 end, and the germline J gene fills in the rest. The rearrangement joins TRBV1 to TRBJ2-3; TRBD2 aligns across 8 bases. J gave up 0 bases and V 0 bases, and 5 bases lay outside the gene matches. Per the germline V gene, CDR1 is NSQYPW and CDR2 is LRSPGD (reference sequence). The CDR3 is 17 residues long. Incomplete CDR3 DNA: TGCACCTGCAGTGCAGATCGGGGGGGCTCTAGTGCAGAA. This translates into CTCSADRGGSSAE. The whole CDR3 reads CTCSADRGGSSAETLYF.

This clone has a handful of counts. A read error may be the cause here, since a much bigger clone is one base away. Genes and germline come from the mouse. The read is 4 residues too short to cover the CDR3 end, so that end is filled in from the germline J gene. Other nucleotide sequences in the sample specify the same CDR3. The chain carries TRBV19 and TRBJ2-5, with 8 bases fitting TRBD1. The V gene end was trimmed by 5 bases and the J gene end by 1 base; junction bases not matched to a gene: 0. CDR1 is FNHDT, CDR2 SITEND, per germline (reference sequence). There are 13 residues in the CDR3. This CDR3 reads CASRDRDQDTQYF. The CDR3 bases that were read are TGTGCCAGCAGGGACAGGGACCAAGAC.

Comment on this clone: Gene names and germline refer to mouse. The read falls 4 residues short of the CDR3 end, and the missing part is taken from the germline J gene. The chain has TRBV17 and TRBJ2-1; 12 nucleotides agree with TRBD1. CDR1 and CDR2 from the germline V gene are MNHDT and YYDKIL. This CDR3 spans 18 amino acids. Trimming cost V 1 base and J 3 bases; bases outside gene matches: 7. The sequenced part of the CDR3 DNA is TGTGCTAGCAGTAGAGCGGGACAGGGGGCGCGGGTCTATGCT. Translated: CASSRAGQGARVYA. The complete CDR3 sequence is CASSRAGQGARVYAEQFF.

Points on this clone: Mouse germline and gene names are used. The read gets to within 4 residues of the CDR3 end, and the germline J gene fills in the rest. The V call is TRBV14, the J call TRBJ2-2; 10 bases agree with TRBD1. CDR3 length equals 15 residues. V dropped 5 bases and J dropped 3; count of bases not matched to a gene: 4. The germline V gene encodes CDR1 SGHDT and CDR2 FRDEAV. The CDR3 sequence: CASRTGTGDTGQLYF. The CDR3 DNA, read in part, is TGTGCCAGCAGAACCGGGACAGGGGACACCGGG.

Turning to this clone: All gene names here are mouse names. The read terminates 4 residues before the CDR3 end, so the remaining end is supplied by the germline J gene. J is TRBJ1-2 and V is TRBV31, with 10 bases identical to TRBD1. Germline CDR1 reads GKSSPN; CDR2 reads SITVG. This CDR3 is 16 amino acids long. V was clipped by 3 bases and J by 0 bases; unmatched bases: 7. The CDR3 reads CAWRMRDRGANSDYTF. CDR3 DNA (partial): TGTGCCTGGAGGATGCGGGACAGGGGTGCAAACTCC.

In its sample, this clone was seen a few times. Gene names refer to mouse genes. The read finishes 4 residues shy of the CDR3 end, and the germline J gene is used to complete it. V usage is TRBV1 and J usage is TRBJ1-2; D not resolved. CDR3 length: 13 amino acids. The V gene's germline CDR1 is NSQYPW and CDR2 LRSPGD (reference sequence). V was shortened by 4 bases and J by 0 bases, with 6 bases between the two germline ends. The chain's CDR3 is CTCSGHANSDYTF. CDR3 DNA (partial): TGCACCTGCAGTGGACACGCAAACTCC.

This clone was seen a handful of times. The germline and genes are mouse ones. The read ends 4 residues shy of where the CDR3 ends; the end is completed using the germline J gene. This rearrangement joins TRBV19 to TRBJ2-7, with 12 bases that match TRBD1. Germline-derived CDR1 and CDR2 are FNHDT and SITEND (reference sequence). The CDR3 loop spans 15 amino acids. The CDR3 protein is CASSIMGQGADEQYF. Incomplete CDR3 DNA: TGTGCCAGCAGTATAATGGGACAGGGGGCGGAT.

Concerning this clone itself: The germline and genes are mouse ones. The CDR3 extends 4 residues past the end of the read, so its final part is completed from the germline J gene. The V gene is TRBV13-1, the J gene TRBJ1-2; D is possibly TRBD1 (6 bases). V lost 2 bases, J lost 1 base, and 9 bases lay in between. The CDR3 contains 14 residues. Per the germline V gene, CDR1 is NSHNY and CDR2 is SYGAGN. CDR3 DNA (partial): TGTGCCAGCAGTGAACGCAGGGGAAACTCC. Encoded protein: CASSERRGNS. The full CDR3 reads CASSERRGNSDYTF.

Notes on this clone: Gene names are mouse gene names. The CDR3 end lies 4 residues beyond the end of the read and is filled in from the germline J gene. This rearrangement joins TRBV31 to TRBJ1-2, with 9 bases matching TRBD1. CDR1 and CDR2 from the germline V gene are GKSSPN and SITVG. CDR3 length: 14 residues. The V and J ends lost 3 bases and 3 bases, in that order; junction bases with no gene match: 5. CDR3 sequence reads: CAWRRDRADSDYTF. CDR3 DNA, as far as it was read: TGTGCCTGGAGGCGGGACAGGGCGGACTCC.

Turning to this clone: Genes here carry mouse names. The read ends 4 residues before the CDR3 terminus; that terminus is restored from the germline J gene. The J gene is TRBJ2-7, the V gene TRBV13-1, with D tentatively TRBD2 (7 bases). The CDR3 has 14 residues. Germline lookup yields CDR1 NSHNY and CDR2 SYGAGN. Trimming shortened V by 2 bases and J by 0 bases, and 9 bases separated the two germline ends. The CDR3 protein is CASSEGGHSYEQYF. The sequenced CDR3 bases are TGTGCCAGCAGTGAGGGGGGCCACTCCTAT.

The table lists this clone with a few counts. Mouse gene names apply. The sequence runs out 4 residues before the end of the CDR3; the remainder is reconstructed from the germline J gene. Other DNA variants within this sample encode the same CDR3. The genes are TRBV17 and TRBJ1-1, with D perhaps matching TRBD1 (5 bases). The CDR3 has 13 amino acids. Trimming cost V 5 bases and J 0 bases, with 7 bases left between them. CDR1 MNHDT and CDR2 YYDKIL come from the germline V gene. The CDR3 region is CASSLGQNTEVFF. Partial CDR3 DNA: TGTGCTAGCAGTTTGGGACAGAACACA. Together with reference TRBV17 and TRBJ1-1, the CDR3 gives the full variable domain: DTTVKQNPRYKLARVGKPVNLICSQTMNHDTMYWYQKKPNQAPKLLLFYYDKILNREADTFEKFQSSRPNNSFCSLYIGSAGLEYSAMYLCASSLGQNTEVFFGKGTRLTVV.

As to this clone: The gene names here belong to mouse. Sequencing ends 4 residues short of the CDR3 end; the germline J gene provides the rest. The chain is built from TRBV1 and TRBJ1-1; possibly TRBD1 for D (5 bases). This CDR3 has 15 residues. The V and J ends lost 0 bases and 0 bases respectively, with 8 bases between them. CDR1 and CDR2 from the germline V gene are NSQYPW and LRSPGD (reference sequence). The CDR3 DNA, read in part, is TGCACCTGCAGTGCAGAACGACAGACAAACACA. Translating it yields CTCSAERQTNT. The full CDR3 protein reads CTCSAERQTNTEVFF.

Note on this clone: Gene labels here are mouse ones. The DNA read from the CDR3 is TGTGCTAGCAGTAGATGGGGGTCTAGTGCAGAA. This gives the protein CASSRWGSSAE. The CDR3, in full, reads CASSRWGSSAETLYF. The chain couples TRBV17 to TRBJ2-3, with a possible D match to TRBD2 (6 bases). The read stops 4 residues short of the end of the CDR3; the missing end is completed from the germline J gene. This CDR3 region has 15 residues. CDR1 is MNHDT, CDR2 YYDKIL, per germline. V gave up 2 bases and J gave up 0 bases, with 9 bases separating them.

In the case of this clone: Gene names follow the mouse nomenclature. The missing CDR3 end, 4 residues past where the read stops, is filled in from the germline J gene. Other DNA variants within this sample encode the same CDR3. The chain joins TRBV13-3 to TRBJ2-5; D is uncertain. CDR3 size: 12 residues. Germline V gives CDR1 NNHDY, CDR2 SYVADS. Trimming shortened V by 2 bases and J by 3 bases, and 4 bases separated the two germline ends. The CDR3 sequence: CASSDQQDTQYF. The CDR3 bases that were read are TGTGCCAGCAGTGACCAACAAGAC.

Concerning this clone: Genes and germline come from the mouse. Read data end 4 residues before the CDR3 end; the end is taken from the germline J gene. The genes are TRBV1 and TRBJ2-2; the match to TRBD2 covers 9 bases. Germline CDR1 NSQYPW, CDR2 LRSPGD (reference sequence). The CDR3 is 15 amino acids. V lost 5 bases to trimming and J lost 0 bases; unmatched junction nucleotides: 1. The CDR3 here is CTCSWGGANTGQLYF. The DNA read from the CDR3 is TGCACCTGCAGTTGGGGGGGCGCAAACACCGGG.

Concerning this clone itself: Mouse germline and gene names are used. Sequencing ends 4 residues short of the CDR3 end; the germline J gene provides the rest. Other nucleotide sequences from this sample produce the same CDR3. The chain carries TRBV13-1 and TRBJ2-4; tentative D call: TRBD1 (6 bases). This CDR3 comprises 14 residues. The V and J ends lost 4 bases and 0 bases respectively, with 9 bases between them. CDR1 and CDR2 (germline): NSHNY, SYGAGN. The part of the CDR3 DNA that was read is TGTGCCAGCAGTCTACAGGGTAGTCAAAAC. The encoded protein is CASSLQGSQN. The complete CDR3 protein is CASSLQGSQNTLYF.

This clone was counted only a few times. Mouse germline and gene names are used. The sequenced CDR3 bases are TGTGCCAGCAGCCATACATTTAACCAAGAC. Translating gives CASSHTFNQD. The full CDR3 protein is CASSHTFNQDTQYF. This rearrangement joins TRBV5 to TRBJ2-5, with unresolved D. The CDR3 end lies 4 residues beyond the end of the read and is filled in from the germline J gene. Trimming stripped 3 bases from V and 0 bases from J, with 7 bases between. CDR3 size: 14 residues. Germline-derived CDR1 and CDR2 are LGHNA and YNLKQL (reference sequence).

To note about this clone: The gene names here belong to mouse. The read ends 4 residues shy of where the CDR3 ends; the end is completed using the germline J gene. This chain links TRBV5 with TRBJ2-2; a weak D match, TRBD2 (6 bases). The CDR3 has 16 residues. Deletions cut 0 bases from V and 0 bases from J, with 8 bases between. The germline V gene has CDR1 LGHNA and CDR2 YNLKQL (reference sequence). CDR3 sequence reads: CASSQEMGANTGQLYF. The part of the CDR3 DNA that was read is TGTGCCAGCAGCCAAGAAATGGGGGCAAACACCGGG.

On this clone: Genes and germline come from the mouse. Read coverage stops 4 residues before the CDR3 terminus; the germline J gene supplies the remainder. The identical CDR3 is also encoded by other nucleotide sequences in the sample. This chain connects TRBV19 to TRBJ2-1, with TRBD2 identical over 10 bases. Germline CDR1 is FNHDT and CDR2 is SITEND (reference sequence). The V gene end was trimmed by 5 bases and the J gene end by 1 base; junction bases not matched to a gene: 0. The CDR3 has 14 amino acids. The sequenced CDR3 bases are TGTGCCAGCAGGACTGGGGGGAACTATGCT. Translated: CASRTGGNYA. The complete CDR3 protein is CASRTGGNYAEQFF.

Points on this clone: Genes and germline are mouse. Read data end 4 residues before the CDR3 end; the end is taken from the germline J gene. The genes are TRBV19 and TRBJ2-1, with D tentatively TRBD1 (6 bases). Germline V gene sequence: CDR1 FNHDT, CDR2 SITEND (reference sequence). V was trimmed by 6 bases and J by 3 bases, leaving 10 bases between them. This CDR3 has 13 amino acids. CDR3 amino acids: CASNPRGYAEQFF. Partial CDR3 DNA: TGTGCCAGCAACCCCAGGGGCTATGCT.

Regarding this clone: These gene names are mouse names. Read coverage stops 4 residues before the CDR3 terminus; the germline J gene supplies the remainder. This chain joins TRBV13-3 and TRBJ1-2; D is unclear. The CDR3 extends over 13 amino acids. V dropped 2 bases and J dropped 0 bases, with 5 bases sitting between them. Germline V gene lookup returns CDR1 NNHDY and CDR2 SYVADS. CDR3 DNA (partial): TGTGCCAGCAGTGACACACCAAACTCC. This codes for CASSDTPNS. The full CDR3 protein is CASSDTPNSDYTF.

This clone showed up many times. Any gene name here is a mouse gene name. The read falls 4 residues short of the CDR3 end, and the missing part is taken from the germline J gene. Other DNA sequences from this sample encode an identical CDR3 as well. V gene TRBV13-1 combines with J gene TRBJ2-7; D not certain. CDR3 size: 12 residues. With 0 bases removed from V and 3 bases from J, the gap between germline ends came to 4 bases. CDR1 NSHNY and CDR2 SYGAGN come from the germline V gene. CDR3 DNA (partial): TGTGCCAGCAGTGATGACAGCTAT. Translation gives CASSDDSY. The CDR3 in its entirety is CASSDDSYEQYF.

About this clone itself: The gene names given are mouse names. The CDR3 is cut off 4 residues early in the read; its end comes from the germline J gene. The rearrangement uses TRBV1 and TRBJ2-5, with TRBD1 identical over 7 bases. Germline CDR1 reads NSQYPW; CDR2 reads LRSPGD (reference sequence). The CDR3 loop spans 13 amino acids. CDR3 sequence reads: CTCSDRGDDTQYF. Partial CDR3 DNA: TGCACCTGCAGTGACAGGGGCGACGAC. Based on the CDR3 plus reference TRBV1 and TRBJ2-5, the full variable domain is VTLLEQNPRWRLVPRGQAVNLRCILKNSQYPWMSWYQQDLQKQLQWLFTLRSPGDKEVKSLPGADYLATRVTDTELRLQVANMSQGRTLYCTCSDRGDDTQYFGPGTRLLVL.

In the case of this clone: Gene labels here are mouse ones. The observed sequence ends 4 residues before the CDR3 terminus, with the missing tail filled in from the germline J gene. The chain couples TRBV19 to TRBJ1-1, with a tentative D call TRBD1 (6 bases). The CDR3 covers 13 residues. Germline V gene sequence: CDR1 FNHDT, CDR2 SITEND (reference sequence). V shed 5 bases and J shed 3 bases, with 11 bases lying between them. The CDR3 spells CASRQGWDTEVFF. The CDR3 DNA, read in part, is TGTGCCAGCAGACAGGGATGGGACACA.

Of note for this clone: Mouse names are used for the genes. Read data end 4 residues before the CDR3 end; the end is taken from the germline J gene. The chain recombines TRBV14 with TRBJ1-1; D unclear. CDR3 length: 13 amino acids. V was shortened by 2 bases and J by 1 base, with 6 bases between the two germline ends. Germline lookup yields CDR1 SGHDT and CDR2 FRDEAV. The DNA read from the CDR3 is TGTGCCAGCAGTTTGCCACTAAACACA. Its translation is CASSLPLNT. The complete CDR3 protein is CASSLPLNTEVFF.